One and the same sample provided the 3 T cell receptor beta chains below, sequenced in a study of cytomegalovirus exposure and HLA in healthy donors. The PCR had 60 Vbeta and 13 Jbeta primers. The table came from immunoSEQ multiplex PCR; TCRdb's copy has only in-frame clones and leaves some out. The data hold 55,000 to 75,000 clones, with more than 75% observed a single time. Sequences were obtained from PBMCs. The receptors were sampled from a girl aged 10 to 17 in good health and CMV-seropositive.

The gene calls are TRBV27 and TRBJ2-1, with TRBD2 matching over 8 bases. The trim removed 6 bases at V and 5 bases at J, leaving 9 bases unmatched. In germline, CDR1 is MNHEY, CDR2 SMNVEV (reference sequence). This CDR3 comprises 15 residues. CDR3 amino acids: CASSHIAGSNNEQFF. As DNA, the CDR3 is TGTGCCAGCAGCCACATAGCGGGATCAAACAATGAGCAGTTCTTC.

The V and J genes are TRBV7-8 and TRBJ2-7; D is possibly TRBD1 (6 bases). Trimming stripped 1 base from V and 0 bases from J, with 16 bases between. Per the germline V gene, CDR1 is SGHVS and CDR2 is FQNEAQ. The CDR3 contains 17 residues. CDR3 residues: CASSLGRGWGSSYEQYF. CDR3 sequence (DNA): TGTGCCAGCAGCTTAGGAAGGGGGTGGGGGAGCTCCTACGAGCAGTACTTC. The whole variable domain, remainder taken from reference TRBV7-8 and TRBJ2-7, is GAGVSQSPRYKVAKRGQDVALRCDPISGHVSLFWYQQALGQGPEFLTYFQNEAQLDKSGLPSDRFFAERPEGSVSTLKIQRTQQEDSAVYLCASSLGRGWGSSYEQYFGPGTRLTVT.

V and J are TRBV28 and TRBJ1-2; 11 bases align to TRBD1. The CDR3 has 19 amino acids. The germline V gene has CDR1 MDHEN and CDR2 SYDVKM. V was pared by 6 bases and J by 4 bases, with 19 bases of the junction left unmatched. CDR3 protein: CASSSLIGQGARSLYGYTF. The CDR3 DNA sequence: TGTGCCAGCAGCTCCCTTATCGGACAGGGGGCCCGCTCCCTCTATGGCTACACCTTC.